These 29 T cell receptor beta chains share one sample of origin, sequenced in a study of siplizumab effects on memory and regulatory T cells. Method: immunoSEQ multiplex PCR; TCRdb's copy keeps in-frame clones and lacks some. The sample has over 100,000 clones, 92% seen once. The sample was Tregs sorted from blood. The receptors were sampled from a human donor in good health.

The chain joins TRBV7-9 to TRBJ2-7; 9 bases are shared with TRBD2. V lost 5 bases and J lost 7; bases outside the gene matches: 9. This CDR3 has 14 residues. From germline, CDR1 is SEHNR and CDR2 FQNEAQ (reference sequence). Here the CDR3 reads CASSGELAGTEQYF. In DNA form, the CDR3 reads TGTGCCAGCAGCGGGGAGCTAGCGGGAACTGAGCAGTACTTC.

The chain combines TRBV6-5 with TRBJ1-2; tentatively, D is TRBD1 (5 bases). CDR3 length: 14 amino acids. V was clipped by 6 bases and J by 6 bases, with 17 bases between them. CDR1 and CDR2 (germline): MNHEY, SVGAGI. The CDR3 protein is CASSTGTGPDGYTF. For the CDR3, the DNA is TGTGCCAGCAGCACGGGTACAGGTCCGGATGGCTACACCTTC.

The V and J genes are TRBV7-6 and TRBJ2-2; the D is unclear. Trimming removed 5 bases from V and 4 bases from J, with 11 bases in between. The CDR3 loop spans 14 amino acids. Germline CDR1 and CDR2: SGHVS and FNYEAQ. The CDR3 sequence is CASSGYMATGELFF. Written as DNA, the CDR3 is TGTGCCAGCAGCGGCTACATGGCCACCGGGGAGCTGTTTTTT. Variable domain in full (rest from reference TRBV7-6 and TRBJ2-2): GAGVSQSPRYKVTKRGQDVALRCDPISGHVSLYWYRQALGQGPEFLTYFNYEAQQDKSGLPNDRFSAERPEGSISTLTIQRTEQRDSAMYRCASSGYMATGELFFGEGSRLTVL.

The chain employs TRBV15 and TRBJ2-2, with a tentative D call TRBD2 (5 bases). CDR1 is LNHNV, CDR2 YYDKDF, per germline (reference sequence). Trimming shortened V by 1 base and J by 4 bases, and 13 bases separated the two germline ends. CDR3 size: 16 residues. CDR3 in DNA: TGTGCCACCAGCAGAGGAGTGGACTGGGGCACCGGGGAGCTGTTTTTT. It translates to CATSRGVDWGTGELFF.

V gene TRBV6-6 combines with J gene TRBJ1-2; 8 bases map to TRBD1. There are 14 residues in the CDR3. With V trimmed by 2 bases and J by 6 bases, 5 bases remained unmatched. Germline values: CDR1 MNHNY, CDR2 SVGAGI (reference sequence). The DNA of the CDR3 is TGTGCCAGCAGTTACCAGGGGGCGACTAATGGCTACACCTTC. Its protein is CASSYQGATNGYTF.

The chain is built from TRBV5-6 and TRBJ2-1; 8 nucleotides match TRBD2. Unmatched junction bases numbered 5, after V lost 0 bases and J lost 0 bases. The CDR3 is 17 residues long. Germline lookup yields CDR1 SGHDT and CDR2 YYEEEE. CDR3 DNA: TGTGCCAGCAGCTTGGGGGAGCGGGGGAGCTCCTACAATGAGCAGTTCTTC. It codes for CASSLGERGSSYNEQFF.

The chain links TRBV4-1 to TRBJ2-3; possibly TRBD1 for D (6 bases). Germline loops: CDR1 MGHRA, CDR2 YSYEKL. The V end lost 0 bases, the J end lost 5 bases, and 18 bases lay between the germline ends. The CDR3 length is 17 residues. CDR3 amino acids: CASSQERGTVPLDTQYF. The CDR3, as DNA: TGCGCCAGCAGCCAAGAAAGGGGGACGGTACCTTTAGATACGCAGTATTTT.

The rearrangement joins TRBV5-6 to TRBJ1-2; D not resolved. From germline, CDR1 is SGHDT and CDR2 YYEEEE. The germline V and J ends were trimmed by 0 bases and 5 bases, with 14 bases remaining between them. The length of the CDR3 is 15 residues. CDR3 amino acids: CASSLDVGQQYGYTF. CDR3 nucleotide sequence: TGTGCCAGCAGCTTGGATGTCGGGCAGCAATATGGCTACACCTTC.

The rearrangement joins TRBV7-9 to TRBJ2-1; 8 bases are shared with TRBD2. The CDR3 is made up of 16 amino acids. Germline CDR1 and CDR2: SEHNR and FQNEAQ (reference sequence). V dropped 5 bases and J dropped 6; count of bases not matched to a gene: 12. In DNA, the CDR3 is TGTGCCAGCAGCAAGTTACTAGCGGCAGGCCTCAATGAGCAGTTCTTC. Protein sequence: CASSKLLAAGLNEQFF.

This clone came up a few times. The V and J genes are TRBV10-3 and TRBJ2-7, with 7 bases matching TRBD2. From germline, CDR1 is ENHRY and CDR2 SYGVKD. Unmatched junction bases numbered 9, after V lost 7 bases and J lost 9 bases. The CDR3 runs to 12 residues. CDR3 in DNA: TGTGCCATCAATGACGCGGGAGCGGTGCAGTACTTC. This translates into CAINDAGAVQYF.

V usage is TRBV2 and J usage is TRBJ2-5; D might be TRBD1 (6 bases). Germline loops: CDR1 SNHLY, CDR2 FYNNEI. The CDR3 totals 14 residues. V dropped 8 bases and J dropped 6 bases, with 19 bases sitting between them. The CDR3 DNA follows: TGTGCCAGCGGCCATGGACAGTCCCTACAGACCCAGTACTTC. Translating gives CASGHGQSLQTQYF.

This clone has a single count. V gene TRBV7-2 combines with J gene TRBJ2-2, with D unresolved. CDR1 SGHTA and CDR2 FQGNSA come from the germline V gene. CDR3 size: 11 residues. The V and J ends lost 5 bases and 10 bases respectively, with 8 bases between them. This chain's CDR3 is CASSPVEELFF. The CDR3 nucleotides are TGTGCCAGCAGCCCGGTTGAGGAGCTGTTTTTT.

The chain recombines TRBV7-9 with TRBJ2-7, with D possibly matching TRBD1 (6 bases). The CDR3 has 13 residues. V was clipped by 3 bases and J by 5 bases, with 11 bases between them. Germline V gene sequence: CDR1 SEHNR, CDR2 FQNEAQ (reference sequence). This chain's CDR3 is CASSFGQGNEQYF. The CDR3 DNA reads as TGTGCCAGCAGCTTCGGCCAGGGGAACGAGCAGTACTTC.

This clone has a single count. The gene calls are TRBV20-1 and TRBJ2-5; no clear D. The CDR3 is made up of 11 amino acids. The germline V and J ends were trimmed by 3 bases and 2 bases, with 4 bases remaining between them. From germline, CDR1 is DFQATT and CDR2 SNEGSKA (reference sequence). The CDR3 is CSASGQETQYF. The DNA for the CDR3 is TGCAGTGCTAGCGGGCAAGAGACCCAGTACTTC.

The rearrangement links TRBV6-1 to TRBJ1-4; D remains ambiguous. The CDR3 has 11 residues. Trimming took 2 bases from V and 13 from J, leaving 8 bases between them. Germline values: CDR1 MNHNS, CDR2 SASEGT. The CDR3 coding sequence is TGTGCCAGCAGTGAAAACCGTCGACTGTTTTTT. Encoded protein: CASSENRRLFF.

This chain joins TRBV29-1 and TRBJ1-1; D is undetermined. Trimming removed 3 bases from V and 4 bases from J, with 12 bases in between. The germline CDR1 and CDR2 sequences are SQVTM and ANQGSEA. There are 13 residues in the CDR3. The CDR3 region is CSVDSGRTTEAFF. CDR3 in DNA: TGCAGCGTTGACTCCGGGCGGACCACTGAAGCTTTCTTT.

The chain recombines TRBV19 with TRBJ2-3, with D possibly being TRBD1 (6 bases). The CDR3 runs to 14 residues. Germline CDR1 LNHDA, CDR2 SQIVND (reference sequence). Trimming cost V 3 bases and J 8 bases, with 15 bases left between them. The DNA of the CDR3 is TGTGCCAGTAGTATTCCAGGGGTCCTTGGTACGCAGTATTTT. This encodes CASSIPGVLGTQYF.

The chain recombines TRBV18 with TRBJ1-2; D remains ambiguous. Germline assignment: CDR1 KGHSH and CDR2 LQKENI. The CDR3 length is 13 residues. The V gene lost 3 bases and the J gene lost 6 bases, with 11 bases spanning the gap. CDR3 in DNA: TGTGCCAGCTCACCTGGGGTAGCGGATGGCTACACCTTC. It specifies CASSPGVADGYTF.

This CDR3 is CASSPTLGSSPLHF. In DNA, the CDR3 is TGTGCCAGCAGCCCCACGTTAGGCTCTTCACCCCTCCACTTT. V usage is TRBV7-9 and J usage is TRBJ1-6; D not certain. The CDR3 sequence is 14 residues long. V lost 5 bases, J lost 9 bases, and 14 bases lay in between. From germline, CDR1 is SEHNR and CDR2 FQNEAQ (reference sequence). The whole variable domain, filled in from reference TRBV7-9 and TRBJ1-6, reads DTGVSQNPRHKITKRGQNVTFRCDPISEHNRLYWYRQTLGQGPEFLTYFQNEAQLEKSRLLSDRFSAERPKGSFSTLEIQRTEQGDSAMYLCASSPTLGSSPLHFGNGTRLTVT.

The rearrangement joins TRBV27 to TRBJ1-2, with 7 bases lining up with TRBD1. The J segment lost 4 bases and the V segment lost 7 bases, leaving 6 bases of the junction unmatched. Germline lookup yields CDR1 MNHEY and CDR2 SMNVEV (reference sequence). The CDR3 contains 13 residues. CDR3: CASIPTGIYGYTF. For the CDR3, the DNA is TGTGCCAGCATCCCGACAGGGATCTATGGCTACACCTTC.

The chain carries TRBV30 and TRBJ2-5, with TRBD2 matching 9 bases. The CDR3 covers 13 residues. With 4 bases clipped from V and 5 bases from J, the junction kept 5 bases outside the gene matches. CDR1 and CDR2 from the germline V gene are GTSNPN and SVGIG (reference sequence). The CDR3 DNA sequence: TGTGCCTGGATTAGCGGGAGTAGGGAGACCCAGTACTTC. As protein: CAWISGSRETQYF.

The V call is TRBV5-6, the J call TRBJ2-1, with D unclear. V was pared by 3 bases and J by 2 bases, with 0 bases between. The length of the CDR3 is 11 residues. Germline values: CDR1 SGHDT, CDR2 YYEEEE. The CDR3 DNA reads TGTGCCAGCAGCTCCTACAATGAGCAGTTCTTC. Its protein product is CASSSYNEQFF. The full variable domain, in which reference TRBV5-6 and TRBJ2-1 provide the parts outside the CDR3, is DAGVTQSPTHLIKTRGQQVTLRCSPKSGHDTVSWYQQALGQGPQFIFQYYEEEERQRGNFPDRFSGHQFPNYSSELNVNALLLGDSALYLCASSSYNEQFFGPGTRLTVL.

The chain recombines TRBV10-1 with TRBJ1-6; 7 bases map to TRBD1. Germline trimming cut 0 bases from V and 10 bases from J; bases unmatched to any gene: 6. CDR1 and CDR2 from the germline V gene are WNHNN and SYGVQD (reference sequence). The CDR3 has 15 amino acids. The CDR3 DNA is TGCGCCAGCAGTGAGTCGGACAGGCGAGGATCACCCCTCCACTTT. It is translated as CASSESDRRGSPLHF.

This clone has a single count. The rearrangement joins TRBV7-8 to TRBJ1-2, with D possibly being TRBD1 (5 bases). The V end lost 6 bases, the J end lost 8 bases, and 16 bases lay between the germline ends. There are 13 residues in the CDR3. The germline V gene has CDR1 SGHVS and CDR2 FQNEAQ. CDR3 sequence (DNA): TGTGCCAGCAGTCTTGGGGACTTCAGGGGCTACACCTTC. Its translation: CASSLGDFRGYTF.

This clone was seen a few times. The DNA of the CDR3 is TGTGCCAGCAGCGTAGTCGTCACCGGGGAGCTGTTTTTT. It translates to CASSVVVTGELFF. The chain recombines TRBV9 with TRBJ2-2; D remains unclear. Per germline, CDR1 SGDLS and CDR2 YYNGEE. This CDR3 has 13 amino acids. The ends were cut back, 0 bases at V and 4 bases at J, with 4 bases in the middle. The full variable domain, in which reference TRBV9 and TRBJ2-2 provide the parts outside the CDR3, is DSGVTQTPKHLITATGQRVTLRCSPRSGDLSVYWYQQSLDQGLQFLIQYYNGEERAKGNILERFSAQQFPDLHSELNLSSLELGDSALYFCASSVVVTGELFFGEGSRLTVL.

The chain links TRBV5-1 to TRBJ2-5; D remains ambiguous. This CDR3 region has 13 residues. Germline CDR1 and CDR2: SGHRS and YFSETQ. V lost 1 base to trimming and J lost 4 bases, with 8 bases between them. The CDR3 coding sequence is TGCGCCAGCAGCTTGTATTCTGTAGAGACCCAGTACTTC. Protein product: CASSLYSVETQYF. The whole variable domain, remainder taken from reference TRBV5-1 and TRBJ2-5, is KAGVTQTPRYLIKTRGQQVTLSCSPISGHRSVSWYQQTPGQGLQFLFEYFSETQRNKGNFPGRFSGRQFSNSRSEMNVSTLELGDSALYLCASSLYSVETQYFGPGTRLLVL.

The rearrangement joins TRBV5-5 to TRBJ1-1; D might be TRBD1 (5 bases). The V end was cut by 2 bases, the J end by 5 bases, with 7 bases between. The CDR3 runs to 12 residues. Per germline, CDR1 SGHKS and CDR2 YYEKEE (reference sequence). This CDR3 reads CASSLKGTEAFF. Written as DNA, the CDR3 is TGTGCCAGCAGCTTAAAGGGGACTGAAGCTTTCTTT.

The CDR3 loop is CASSVQRGTNEKLFF. The CDR3 DNA sequence: TGTGCCAGCAGCGTTCAGCGGGGTACTAATGAAAAACTGTTTTTT. The chain carries TRBV25-1 and TRBJ1-4; D is undetermined. Germline loops: CDR1 MGHDK, CDR2 SYGVNS. The CDR3 loop spans 15 amino acids. Trimming took 6 bases from V and 2 from J, leaving 13 bases between them. Full variable domain (remainder filled in from reference TRBV25-1 and TRBJ1-4): EADIYQTPRYLVIGTGKKITLECSQTMGHDKMYWYQQDPGMELHLIHYSYGVNSTEKGDLSSESTVSRIRTEHFPLTLESARPSHTSQYLCASSVQRGTNEKLFFGSGTQLSVL.

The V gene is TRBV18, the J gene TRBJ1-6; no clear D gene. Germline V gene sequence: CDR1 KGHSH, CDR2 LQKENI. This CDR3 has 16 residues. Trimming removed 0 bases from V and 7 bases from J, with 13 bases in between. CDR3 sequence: CASSPPSGGENSPLHF. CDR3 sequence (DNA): TGTGCCAGCTCACCACCAAGTGGCGGTGAAAATTCACCCCTCCACTTT. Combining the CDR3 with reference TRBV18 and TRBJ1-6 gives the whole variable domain NAGVMQNPRHLVRRRGQEARLRCSPMKGHSHVYWYRQLPEEGLKFMVYLQKENIIDESGMPKERFSAEFPKEGPSILRIQQVVRGDSAAYFCASSPPSGGENSPLHFGNGTRLTVT.